The 31 T cell receptor beta chains reported below all come from one sample, sequenced in a study of T-cell memory formation after mild COVID-19. MiXCR, applied by TCRdb to the 5' RACE reads, yields one record per CDR3 protein. The sample lists hundreds of thousands of distinct CDR3 sequences, approximately 15% seen once, with about 22% in the top ten. Sample: PBMCs or a T cell subset sorted from them (not recorded which). Source of these receptors: a man younger than 30 who had mild COVID-19 (a few samples of this study predate the infection). Cell type and time point are not known.

The table lists this clonotype with a few counts. The CDR3 bases are TGTGCCAGCAGCTTACGGGCAATTACAGAGACCCAGTACTTC. It specifies CASSLRAITETQYF. The gene calls are TRBV7-2 and TRBJ2-5, with unresolved D. CDR3 size: 14 residues. Germline V CDR1 and CDR2: SGHTA, FQGNSA. The germline V and J ends were trimmed by 2 bases and 4 bases, with 11 bases remaining between them.

This clonotype was seen a few times. V and J are TRBV11-1 and TRBJ2-3; D remains unclear. Trimming cost V 1 base and J 0 bases, with 14 bases left between them. Per germline, CDR1 SGHAT and CDR2 FQDESV (reference sequence). This CDR3 has 17 amino acids. The CDR3 loop reads CASSLGSFSGSTDTQYF. The CDR3 DNA is TGTGCCAGCAGCTTAGGATCCTTTTCCGGAAGCACAGATACGCAGTATTTT.

The chain has TRBV6-2 or TRBV6-3 and TRBJ2-7; possible D gene TRBD2, 5 bases. The CDR3 loop spans 15 amino acids. The V end lost 0 bases, the J end lost 9 bases, and 18 bases lay between the germline ends. Germline assignment: CDR1 MNHEY and CDR2 SVGEGT. This chain's CDR3 is CASSYSTGSPLGQYV. The CDR3, as DNA: TGTGCCAGCAGTTACTCGACGGGGAGCCCACTAGGGCAGTACGTC.

This clonotype was observed a handful of times. This sequence joins TRBV27 and TRBJ2-3; tentatively, D is TRBD2 (6 bases). The germline V gene encodes CDR1 MNHEY and CDR2 SMNVEV (reference sequence). The germline V and J ends were trimmed by 2 bases and 0 bases, with 9 bases remaining between them. This CDR3 comprises 15 residues. CDR3 sequence (DNA): TGTGCCAGCAGTTTACAGGGACTTAGCACAGATACGCAGTATTTT. It codes for CASSLQGLSTDTQYF.

This chain links TRBV10-3 with TRBJ2-2; the match to TRBD2 covers 11 bases. Germline V gives CDR1 ENHRY, CDR2 SYGVKD. With 4 bases clipped from V and 7 bases from J, the junction kept 11 bases outside the gene matches. This CDR3 contains 17 residues. Written as DNA, the CDR3 is TGTGCCATCAGTGCATCTAAGTCCGGGACTAGCGGCGGGGAGCTGTTTTTT. Encoded protein: CAISASKSGTSGGELFF.

V usage is TRBV20-1 and J usage is TRBJ2-1; 10 positions match TRBD1. The CDR3 is made up of 13 amino acids. From germline, CDR1 is DFQATT and CDR2 SNEGSKA (reference sequence). V lost 0 bases to trimming and J lost 15 bases; unmatched junction nucleotides: 8. The CDR3 spells CSARDLGQGLLFF. CDR3 nucleotide sequence: TGCAGTGCTAGAGATTTGGGACAGGGGCTTCTGTTCTTC.

V and J are TRBV27 and TRBJ2-4; D call uncertain. Trimming took 3 bases from V and 8 from J, leaving 5 bases between them. Germline V gene lookup returns CDR1 MNHEY and CDR2 SMNVEV (reference sequence). The CDR3 runs to 11 residues. Written as DNA, the CDR3 is TGTGCCAGCAGTTTTGGAGACATTCAGTACTTC. Encoded protein: CASSFGDIQYF.

This clonotype was detected ten times or more. V usage is TRBV20-1 and J usage is TRBJ1-3; D ambiguous. V gave up 1 base and J gave up 14 bases, with 12 bases separating them. The CDR3 is 11 amino acids. Per the germline V gene, CDR1 is DFQATT and CDR2 is SNEGSKA (reference sequence). The CDR3 is CSARGAGFVYF. CDR3 coding DNA: TGCAGTGCTAGAGGAGCCGGATTTGTATATTTT.

This chain connects TRBV5-4 to TRBJ1-1, with TRBD1 identical over 7 bases. This CDR3 is built from 13 residues. Germline V gene sequence: CDR1 SGHNT, CDR2 YYREEE (reference sequence). V shed 4 bases and J 4 bases; nucleotides not matched to a gene: 4. The CDR3 DNA sequence: TGTGCCAGCAGCCCCGCAGGGGGCACTGAAGCTTTCTTT. Residues: CASSPAGGTEAFF.

In its sample, this clonotype was seen many times. The chain joins TRBV7-9 to TRBJ2-3, with TRBD2 identical over 11 bases. J lost 5 bases, V lost 4 bases, and 8 bases had no gene match. The germline CDR1 and CDR2 sequences are SEHNR and FQNEAQ (reference sequence). CDR3 size: 16 residues. CDR3 sequence: CASSSLSGGAEDTQYF. The CDR3 DNA sequence: TGTGCCAGCAGCTCCCTTAGCGGGGGGGCAGAAGATACGCAGTATTTT.

The chain has TRBV19 and TRBJ1-1, with a tentative D call TRBD1 (5 bases). V gave up 9 bases and J gave up 4 bases, with 15 bases separating them. The CDR3 runs to 13 residues. Per the germline V gene, CDR1 is LNHDA and CDR2 is SQIVND (reference sequence). CDR3 bases: TGTGCCAGCCGGCCAGGGTTTTCCACTGAAGCTTTCTTT. It is translated as CASRPGFSTEAFF.

This clonotype was found many times. The gene calls are TRBV20-1 and TRBJ1-1, with 7 bases lining up with TRBD1. Germline CDR1 reads DFQATT; CDR2 reads SNEGSKA (reference sequence). V gave up 5 bases and J gave up 6 bases; unmatched junction bases: 15. This CDR3 spans 15 amino acids. The CDR3 loop reads CSAEDPTGSFSEAFF. As DNA, the CDR3 is TGCAGTGCTGAAGACCCGACAGGGAGTTTCTCTGAAGCTTTCTTT.

The J gene is TRBJ2-5, the V gene TRBV29-1; D is unresolved. This CDR3 region has 10 residues. The V gene lost 3 bases and the J gene lost 5 bases, with 4 bases spanning the gap. Germline V CDR1 and CDR2: SQVTM, ANQGSEA. The CDR3 reads CSVEWETQYF. The DNA of the CDR3 is TGCAGCGTTGAGTGGGAGACCCAGTACTTC.

This clonotype was seen a few times. The rearrangement links TRBV7-9 to TRBJ2-2; 8 bases map to TRBD1. The germline V gene encodes CDR1 SEHNR and CDR2 FQNEAQ (reference sequence). V lost 6 bases to trimming and J lost 6 bases; unmatched junction nucleotides: 9. The CDR3 totals 15 residues. CDR3 nucleotide sequence: TGTGCCAGCAGATTGGACAGGGTGCGTCCCGGGGAGCTGTTTTTT. This codes for CASRLDRVRPGELFF.

This clonotype appeared a few times. This sequence joins TRBV5-1 and TRBJ2-5; TRBD1 might be the D (6 bases). Germline V CDR1 and CDR2: SGHRS, YFSETQ. V shed 4 bases and J shed 4 bases, with 17 bases lying between them. This CDR3 spans 15 amino acids. In DNA, the CDR3 is TGCGCCAGCAGCGGAAGCCTTGGACAGCGAGAGACCCAGTACTTC. This codes for CASSGSLGQRETQYF.

The J gene is TRBJ1-6, the V gene TRBV12-3 or TRBV12-4; no definite D call. The CDR3 spans 11 residues. With 6 bases removed from V and 5 bases from J, the gap between germline ends came to 2 bases. In nucleotides, the CDR3 is TGTGCCAGCAGGGATAATTCACCCCTCCACTTT. Amino acids: CASRDNSPLHF.

The V and J genes are TRBV21-1 and TRBJ1-1; the D call in the table, TRBD1, was not verified against the DNA. TRBV21-1 is annotated as a pseudogene. The CDR3 has 12 amino acids. In DNA form, the CDR3 reads TGTGCCAGCAGCAAAGGGAACAGGGAGACTTTCTTT. It codes for CASSKGNRETFF.

The chain links TRBV7-2 to TRBJ2-3, with D perhaps TRBD2 (5 bases). With 2 bases removed from V and 2 bases from J, the gap between germline ends came to 17 bases. Germline values: CDR1 SGHTA, CDR2 FQGNSA. CDR3 length equals 17 residues. The CDR3 reads CASSLQLRTLPTDTQYF. The CDR3 DNA reads as TGTGCCAGCAGCTTACAGCTCAGGACTCTGCCCACAGATACGCAGTATTTT.

The chain employs TRBV24-1 and TRBJ1-5; D perhaps matches TRBD1 (6 bases). Trimming cost V 3 bases and J 5 bases, with 10 bases left between them. The germline V gene encodes CDR1 KGHDR and CDR2 SFDVKD. The CDR3 consists of 14 residues. The CDR3 spells CATSDPGAHQPQHF. CDR3 coding DNA: TGTGCCACCAGTGATCCAGGGGCCCATCAGCCCCAGCATTTT.

This clonotype was seen a few times. This sequence joins TRBV4-2 and TRBJ2-3, with TRBD1 as a possible D gene (6 bases). Germline CDR1 LGHNA, CDR2 YNFKEQ. The CDR3 has 17 residues. V dropped 2 bases and J dropped 4 bases, with 19 bases sitting between them. The CDR3 region has the DNA TGTGCCAGCAGCCAAAACGCCAACAGGGATCGCCCAGATACGCAGTATTTT. It encodes CASSQNANRDRPDTQYF.

V and J are TRBV5-1 and TRBJ2-1; perhaps D is TRBD1 or TRBD2 (5 bases each). Germline loops: CDR1 SGHRS, CDR2 YFSETQ. Trimming took off 0 bases at V and 6 bases at J, with 13 bases between the two ends. This CDR3 region has 15 residues. CDR3 nucleotides: TGCGCCAGCAGCTTGGTGTCGGGGCGCGGCAATGAGCAGTTCTTC. Amino acids: CASSLVSGRGNEQFF.

V and J are TRBV5-1 and TRBJ2-1, with TRBD2 matching over 13 bases. Germline CDR1 is SGHRS and CDR2 is YFSETQ. The CDR3 runs 16 residues. V trimming: 4 bases; J trimming: 3 bases; junction bases outside the gene matches: 4. The CDR3, as DNA: TGCGCCAGCAGCACGGGACTAGCGGGGTACTACAATGAGCAGTTCTTC. This encodes CASSTGLAGYYNEQFF.

This clonotype has just a few counts. The chain links TRBV4-3 to TRBJ1-5; D gene unclear. Looked up from germline, CDR1 is LGHNA and CDR2 is YSLEER. This CDR3 has 15 residues. V was trimmed by 4 bases and J by 0 bases, leaving 10 bases between them. As DNA, the CDR3 is TGCGCCAGCAGCCCCAAGCTCGCTAGCAATCAGCCCCAGCATTTT. It encodes CASSPKLASNQPQHF.

As to this clonotype: One junction end does not reproduce the germline sequence, and a read error may be involved. The chain has TRBV7-2 and TRBJ2-5, with D maybe TRBD1 (5 bases). Germline V gene lookup returns CDR1 SGHTA and CDR2 FQGNSA. This CDR3 is built from 13 residues. CDR3 DNA sequence: TGTGCCAGCGGCTTTGTAAGGGGAGAGACCCAGTACTTC. Translating it yields CASGFVRGETQYF.

J is TRBJ2-3 and V is TRBV19; TRBD1 aligns across 7 bases. CDR1 LNHDA and CDR2 SQIVND come from the germline V gene (reference sequence). CDR3 length: 14 amino acids. V lost 7 bases, J lost 5 bases, and 9 bases stayed unmatched. The CDR3 loop reads CASTPSGDRDTQYF. CDR3 DNA sequence: TGTGCCAGTACCCCATCCGGGGACAGAGATACGCAGTATTTT.

The chain carries TRBV25-1 and TRBJ2-1, with 11 bases lining up with TRBD1. V lost 6 bases to trimming and J lost 9 bases; unmatched junction nucleotides: 10. This CDR3 has 15 amino acids. CDR1 and CDR2 (germline): MGHDK, SYGVNS. The CDR3 DNA is TGTGCCAGCAGGGGGGGACAGGGGGTCGTCTTTGAGCAGTTCTTC. Residues: CASRGGQGVVFEQFF.

This clonotype has more than one count but fewer than ten. The chain joins TRBV28 to TRBJ1-2, with TRBD1 matching over 7 bases. CDR1 and CDR2 (germline): MDHEN, SYDVKM. V trimming: 4 bases; J trimming: 5 bases; junction bases outside the gene matches: 10. This CDR3 has 15 residues. The CDR3 loop reads CASSSGQERIYGYTF. The CDR3 DNA reads as TGTGCCAGCAGTTCCGGACAGGAACGGATTTATGGCTACACCTTC.

This clonotype appeared a few times. The V and J genes are TRBV7-8 and TRBJ2-1; TRBD2 agrees at 8 bases. V was pared by 2 bases and J by 7 bases, with 10 bases of the junction left unmatched. CDR3 length: 16 residues. CDR1 and CDR2 (germline): SGHVS, FQNEAQ. The CDR3 loop reads CASSLSSPGLVNEQFF. CDR3 nucleotides: TGTGCCAGCAGCTTATCCTCCCCGGGACTAGTAAATGAGCAGTTCTTC.

J is TRBJ2-7 and V is TRBV15; 7 bases agree with TRBD1. V lost 0 bases, J lost 3 bases, and 5 bases stayed unmatched. CDR1 is LNHNV, CDR2 YYDKDF, per germline (reference sequence). The CDR3 consists of 15 residues. The CDR3 DNA follows: TGTGCCACCAGCAGAGATCGAGGGGGCGGCTACGAGCAGTACTTC. Translation: CATSRDRGGGYEQYF.

V gene TRBV3-1 combines with J gene TRBJ2-3; D is uncertain. CDR1 and CDR2 from the germline V gene are LGHDT and YNNKEL (reference sequence). The CDR3 loop spans 17 amino acids. V was trimmed by 0 bases and J by 4 bases, leaving 17 bases between them. The CDR3 loop is CASSQDLDPKWADTQYF. CDR3 bases: TGTGCCAGCAGCCAAGATCTCGACCCCAAGTGGGCAGATACGCAGTATTTT.

This clonotype has only a few counts. The V and J genes are TRBV28 and TRBJ2-7; D remains unclear. V lost 8 bases and J 7 bases, leaving 12 bases between the germline ends. This CDR3 is 11 amino acids long. The germline V gene encodes CDR1 MDHEN and CDR2 SYDVKM. This CDR3 is CASLLPGEQYV. The DNA of the CDR3 is TGTGCCAGCCTCCTACCGGGTGAGCAGTACGTC.